This T cell receptor beta chain was documented in a study of blood T cell repertoires in COVID-19. The CDR3 contains 14 residues. V was pared by 2 bases and J by 7 bases, with 10 bases between. Germline CDR1 KGHDR, CDR2 SFDVKD. Profiled with immunoSEQ multiplex PCR; TCRdb holds only in-frame clones, not every one. The sample includes roughly 280,000 clones, about 88% of them seen just once. Ages ranged from about 18 to 89 years, with residence in 24 US areas. Participant-reported clinical history was the basis for cohort assignment. Donors in Cohort 3 counted as recovered after two negative PCRs, clearance, or symptom resolution.

Sequencing was performed on PBMCs or T cells enriched from blood (not recorded which). This chain connects TRBV24-1 to TRBJ1-4; the D gene is possibly TRBD1 (6 bases). This sequence was found in a woman aged 45-65 years who had recovered from COVID-19. This chain's CDR3 is CATSDSTGSEKLFF. DNA of the CDR3: TGTGCCACCAGTGATTCTACAGGGAGTGAAAAACTGTTTTTT.